Presented here are 22 T cell receptor beta chains from one specimen sequenced in a study of blood T cell repertoires in COVID-19. Using immunoSEQ multiplex PCR, the repertoire was profiled, and TCRdb retains in-frame clones only, with some absent. The table lists 150,000 to 200,000 clones, about 83% of them singletons. Sample: peripheral blood. The receptors derive from a man younger than 35 with active or convalescent COVID-19.

V usage is TRBV5-1 and J usage is TRBJ1-3, with D perhaps matching TRBD1 (5 bases). Germline V gives CDR1 SGHRS, CDR2 YFSETQ. This CDR3 has 14 residues. The V and J ends lost 5 bases and 2 bases respectively, with 11 bases between them. The CDR3 loop reads CASSGGSPGNTIYF. Written as DNA, the CDR3 is TGCGCCAGCAGTGGGGGGAGCCCTGGAAACACCATATATTTT.

The chain recombines TRBV4-3 with TRBJ2-5; D is ambiguous. The CDR3 runs to 16 residues. The V and J ends lost 0 bases and 7 bases respectively, with 18 bases between them. Germline V gene sequence: CDR1 LGHNA, CDR2 YSLEER. Written as DNA, the CDR3 is TGCGCCAGCAGCCAAGATCTAGTAGAGACCATTGGGACCCAGTACTTC. Protein: CASSQDLVETIGTQYF.

The chain combines TRBV6-5 with TRBJ2-1; no reliable D call. From germline, CDR1 is MNHEY and CDR2 SVGAGI. V was shortened by 2 bases and J by 0 bases, with 8 bases between the two germline ends. This CDR3 spans 15 amino acids. CDR3 nucleotide sequence: TGTGCCAGCAGTTACCAGGCCAGCTCCTACAATGAGCAGTTCTTC. It is translated as CASSYQASSYNEQFF.

This sequence joins TRBV19 and TRBJ1-5, with TRBD1 identical over 9 bases. V shed 3 bases and J 0 bases; nucleotides not matched to a gene: 9. Germline CDR1 is LNHDA and CDR2 is SQIVND (reference sequence). This CDR3 has 18 amino acids. In DNA, the CDR3 is TGTGCCAGTAGTATCGGGACAGGGTCTAAATATAGCAATCAGCCCCAGCATTTT. As protein: CASSIGTGSKYSNQPQHF.

This chain uses TRBV9 with TRBJ1-4; 10 nucleotides line up with TRBD1. Trimming at V came to 4 bases and at J to 7 bases, leaving 7 bases not matched to a gene. Per germline, CDR1 SGDLS and CDR2 YYNGEE. The CDR3 length is 15 residues. In DNA, the CDR3 is TGTGCCAGCAGCCCATCCGGGACAGGGGCTGAAAAACTGTTTTTT. Protein product: CASSPSGTGAEKLFF. Full variable domain (remainder filled in from reference TRBV9 and TRBJ1-4): DSGVTQTPKHLITATGQRVTLRCSPRSGDLSVYWYQQSLDQGLQFLIQYYNGEERAKGNILERFSAQQFPDLHSELNLSSLELGDSALYFCASSPSGTGAEKLFFGSGTQLSVL.

The genes are TRBV27 and TRBJ2-3, with TRBD2 matching 10 bases. CDR1 and CDR2 from the germline V gene are MNHEY and SMNVEV (reference sequence). V lost 1 base to trimming and J lost 0 bases; unmatched junction nucleotides: 4. The length of the CDR3 is 17 residues. CDR3 DNA sequence: TGTGCCAGCAGTTTATTTACTAGCGGGGCCAGCACAGATACGCAGTATTTT. It is translated as CASSLFTSGASTDTQYF.

This chain links TRBV6-5 with TRBJ2-7; possibly TRBD2 for D (7 bases). V shed 6 bases and J shed 2 bases, with 17 bases lying between them. There are 15 residues in the CDR3. Germline CDR1 is MNHEY and CDR2 is SVGAGI. The CDR3 sequence is CASSLGGGKAYEQYF. Here the CDR3 DNA reads TGTGCCAGCAGCTTGGGAGGGGGTAAAGCCTACGAGCAGTACTTC.

V gene TRBV7-8 combines with J gene TRBJ2-3; 9 nucleotides match TRBD2. The germline gives CDR1 SGHVS, CDR2 FQNEAQ. The CDR3 contains 15 residues. V trimming: 6 bases; J trimming: 4 bases; junction bases outside the gene matches: 8. CDR3 protein: CASRTSGGEADTQYF. The CDR3 coding sequence is TGTGCCAGCAGGACTAGCGGAGGGGAGGCAGATACGCAGTATTTT.

This sequence joins TRBV6-5 and TRBJ2-7, with TRBD2 identical over 10 bases. Losses at the gene ends were 6 bases for V and 0 bases for J; bases not matched to a gene: 5. This CDR3 is 15 amino acids long. Germline V gene lookup returns CDR1 MNHEY and CDR2 SVGAGI. This CDR3 reads CASSRSGRDSYEQYF. The CDR3 DNA follows: TGTGCCAGCAGCCGCAGCGGGAGGGACTCCTACGAGCAGTACTTC.

This clone was detected a few times. CDR3 sequence (DNA): TGTGCCAGCAGCCAAATGGGACTAGCGGGTACCGGGGAGCTGTTTTTT. This encodes CASSQMGLAGTGELFF. V usage is TRBV3-1 (or the pseudogene TRBV3-2) and J usage is TRBJ2-2, with 12 bases aligning to TRBD2. J was trimmed by 5 bases and V by 2 bases; bases with no gene match: 3. This CDR3 contains 16 residues. Germline CDR1 LGHDT, CDR2 YNNKEL (reference sequence).

The chain uses TRBV7-6 and TRBJ1-6; 7 bases agree with TRBD1. Germline CDR1 is SGHVS and CDR2 is FNYEAQ. This CDR3 is 16 amino acids long. The ends lost 1 base at V and 8 bases at J; junction bases unmatched: 8. The CDR3 loop reads CASSLVPRTGYSPLHF. In DNA form, the CDR3 reads TGTGCCAGCAGCTTAGTCCCCCGGACAGGATATTCACCCCTCCACTTT. Using reference TRBV7-6 and TRBJ1-6 for the parts outside the CDR3, the full variable domain is GAGVSQSPRYKVTKRGQDVALRCDPISGHVSLYWYRQALGQGPEFLTYFNYEAQQDKSGLPNDRFSAERPEGSISTLTIQRTEQRDSAMYRCASSLVPRTGYSPLHFGNGTRLTVT.

The gene calls are TRBV11-3 and TRBJ2-3; TRBD2 aligns across 7 bases. V shed 1 base, J shed 0 bases, and the junction held 4 bases outside the gene matches. Germline lookup yields CDR1 SGHNT and CDR2 YENEEA. The CDR3 extends over 16 amino acids. The DNA of the CDR3 is TGTGCCAGCAGCTTAGGTCGCGGGGGTAGCACAGATACGCAGTATTTT. Translating gives CASSLGRGGSTDTQYF.

The CDR3 nucleotides read TGTGCCAGCAGAACCACAGGGTTTTCGGACACTGAAGCTTTCTTT. It specifies CASRTTGFSDTEAFF. The J gene is TRBJ1-1, the V gene TRBV6-5; D perhaps matches TRBD1 (6 bases). CDR1 is MNHEY and CDR2 is SVGAGI in the germline V gene. Trimming cost V 6 bases and J 3 bases, with 17 bases left between them. CDR3 length equals 15 residues.

The chain carries TRBV7-2 and TRBJ1-2, with D possibly matching TRBD1 (6 bases). Germline values: CDR1 SGHTA, CDR2 FQGNSA. Trimming shortened V by 5 bases and J by 2 bases, and 12 bases separated the two germline ends. The CDR3 extends over 14 amino acids. CDR3: CASSTQGSNYGYTF. The CDR3 DNA sequence: TGTGCCAGCAGCACACAGGGATCAAACTATGGCTACACCTTC.

The chain recombines TRBV4-3 with TRBJ2-2; D is unresolved. Looked up from germline, CDR1 is LGHNA and CDR2 is YSLEER. This CDR3 has 16 amino acids. Trimming took 8 bases from V and 12 from J, leaving 28 bases between them. CDR3 sequence: CASREWSGLPSAQLFF. CDR3 DNA sequence: TGCGCCAGCCGTGAGTGGTCTGGGCTCCCCTCGGCGCAGCTGTTTTTT.

The V gene is TRBV6-5, the J gene TRBJ1-6, with D perhaps TRBD1 (6 bases). This CDR3 comprises 14 residues. The V and J ends lost 6 bases and 7 bases respectively, with 13 bases between them. Germline V lookup: CDR1 MNHEY, CDR2 SVGAGI. The CDR3 DNA reads TGTGCCAGCAGGCCCACAGGGTTCAATTCACCCCTCCACTTT. Residues: CASRPTGFNSPLHF.

CDR3 protein: CASSIGTSGEGGTQYF. The CDR3 DNA follows: TGTGCCAGCAGCATAGGGACTAGCGGAGAGGGAGGCACGCAGTATTTT. V gene TRBV5-4 combines with J gene TRBJ2-3, with 11 nucleotides matching TRBD2. V was pared by 4 bases and J by 9 bases, with 13 bases of the junction left unmatched. Per germline, CDR1 SGHNT and CDR2 YYREEE (reference sequence). There are 16 residues in the CDR3.

The rearrangement joins TRBV29-1 to TRBJ1-2; TRBD1 is a possible D gene (5 bases). The CDR3 covers 14 residues. V was pared by 4 bases and J by 2 bases, with 14 bases between. The germline V gene encodes CDR1 SQVTM and CDR2 ANQGSEA. For the CDR3, the DNA is TGCAGCGTTGGTGGCAGGGTGACAAACTATGGCTACACCTTC. Its translation: CSVGGRVTNYGYTF. Together with reference TRBV29-1 and TRBJ1-2, the CDR3 gives the full variable domain: SAVISQKPSRDICQRGTSLTIQCQVDSQVTMMFWYRQQPGQSLTLIATANQGSEATYESGFVIDKFPISRPNLTFSTLTVSNMSPEDSSIYLCSVGGRVTNYGYTFGSGTRLTVV.

The rearrangement links TRBV28 to TRBJ2-7, with D possibly matching TRBD1 (6 bases). Trimming took off 9 bases at V and 3 bases at J, with 21 bases between the two ends. Germline CDR1 is MDHEN and CDR2 is SYDVKM. CDR3 length equals 15 residues. The CDR3 loop is CASQESGTIRYEQYF. The DNA of the CDR3 is TGTGCCAGTCAAGAGTCCGGGACAATCCGCTACGAGCAGTACTTC.

The rearrangement links TRBV4-2 to TRBJ2-6; TRBD1 might be the D (6 bases). The CDR3 contains 17 residues. V was cut by 3 bases and J by 0 bases, with 12 bases left in between. Germline CDR1 and CDR2: LGHNA and YNFKEQ. Here the CDR3 DNA reads TGTGCCAGCAGCCACCGGGACATATCCTCTGGGGCCAACGTCCTGACTTTC. Amino acid sequence: CASSHRDISSGANVLTF.

This sequence joins TRBV7-8 and TRBJ2-5; the match to TRBD2 covers 14 bases. V lost 5 bases, J lost 1 base, and 9 bases stayed unmatched. The germline gives CDR1 SGHVS, CDR2 FQNEAQ. The CDR3 runs to 18 residues. The CDR3 is CASSEGTSGGRGQETQYF. The CDR3 region has the DNA TGTGCCAGCAGCGAGGGGACTAGCGGGGGAAGAGGCCAAGAGACCCAGTACTTC.

This chain links TRBV28 with TRBJ1-2, with D hard to call. CDR1 is MDHEN and CDR2 is SYDVKM in the germline V gene. The V end was cut by 3 bases, the J end by 0 bases, with 11 bases between. The CDR3 spans 15 residues. CDR3 region: CASSLIGSANYGYTF. CDR3 bases: TGTGCCAGCAGTTTGATTGGCAGCGCTAACTATGGCTACACCTTC.